This is a list of T cell receptor beta chains from one sample in a study of T cells in Graves' hyperthyroidism and ophthalmopathy. TCRdb recomputed calls from the multiplex PCR reads with MiXCR, one row per CDR3 protein. The data contain 80,000 to 100,000 distinct CDR3 sequences, 40% of them seen just once; the ten biggest clones take up 9.5% to 13%. Sequenced input: peripheral blood or thyroid tissue (not recorded which). These receptor sequences come from a woman between 25 and 40 years old with Graves' hyperthyroidism. Each CDR3 is given with its conserved first and last residue. D genes are given only for firm matches. Clone size is not always given. Where it is, it says once, few, many or a class for expanded clones.

D gene: TRBD1; J gene: TRBJ1-2; clone size: once; V gene: TRBV28; CDR3 DNA: TGTGCCAGCAACAGACAGGGGGGACGGTCTCACACCTTC; CDR3 protein: CASNRQGGRSHTF
D gene: .; J gene: TRBJ2-3; clone size: many; V gene: TRBV2; CDR3 DNA: TGTGCCAGCACTGGAGGGGTAGCAGGAGATACGCAGTATTTT; CDR3 protein: CASTGGVAGDTQYF
D gene: .; J gene: TRBJ2-5; clone size: many; V gene: TRBV20-1; CDR3 DNA: TGCAGTGCTATAGGGGCCCTGAGTTTGGAGACCCAGTACTTC; CDR3 protein: CSAIGALSLETQYF
D gene: .; J gene: TRBJ2-7; clone size: .; V gene: TRBV20-1; CDR3 DNA: TGCAGCGCTAGGGGACTGGCCCTTAAAGAGCAGTACTTC; CDR3 protein: CSARGLALKEQYF
D gene: .; J gene: TRBJ1-2; clone size: many; V gene: TRBV10-3; CDR3 DNA: TGTGCCATCAGTGCGGGGCGGGACAACTATTATGGCTACACCTTC; CDR3 protein: CAISAGRDNYYGYTF
D gene: .; J gene: TRBJ1-2; clone size: many; V gene: TRBV28; CDR3 DNA: TGTGCCAGCAATTACCGTCCGGGGGGCTACACCTTC; CDR3 protein: CASNYRPGGYTF
D gene: TRBD1; J gene: TRBJ1-4; clone size: .; V gene: TRBV7-8; CDR3 DNA: TGTGCCAGCAGCTTAGCGTCGGACAGGGGGCACGAAAAACTGTTTTTT; CDR3 protein: CASSLASDRGHEKLFF
D gene: .; J gene: TRBJ1-6; clone size: .; V gene: TRBV20-1; CDR3 DNA: TGCAGTGCTAGAGGGGGACCCAATTCACCCCTCCACTTT; CDR3 protein: CSARGGPNSPLHF
D gene: TRBD1; J gene: TRBJ1-2; clone size: .; V gene: TRBV7-8; CDR3 DNA: TGTGCCAGCAGCGCCGGACAGGGCCATGGCTACACCTTC; CDR3 protein: CASSAGQGHGYTF
D gene: TRBD1; J gene: TRBJ2-2; clone size: .; V gene: TRBV15; CDR3 DNA: TGTGCCACCAGCAGAGATCCCAGGGGGCGAACCGGGGAGCTGTTTTTT; CDR3 protein: CATSRDPRGRTGELFF
D gene: TRBD1; J gene: TRBJ1-4; clone size: many; V gene: TRBV4-1; CDR3 DNA: TGCGCCAGCAGCCAATACGGACAGGGGAATGAAAAACTGTTTTTT; CDR3 protein: CASSQYGQGNEKLFF
D gene: .; J gene: TRBJ2-7; clone size: medium-sized; V gene: TRBV15; CDR3 DNA: TGTGCCACCAGCAGAGACAGAGGGGAAGTTGTGCAGTACTTC; CDR3 protein: CATSRDRGEVVQYF
D gene: .; J gene: TRBJ1-4; clone size: many; V gene: TRBV28; CDR3 DNA: TGTGCCAGCAGTCAGGTGGAAAAACTGTTTTTT; CDR3 protein: CASSQVEKLFF
D gene: .; J gene: TRBJ1-2; clone size: many; V gene: TRBV7-9; CDR3 DNA: TGTGCCAGCAGTCGGGGGGACATCTCTCTCTATGGCTACACCTTC; CDR3 protein: CASSRGDISLYGYTF
D gene: .; J gene: TRBJ2-3; clone size: few; V gene: TRBV7-9; CDR3 DNA: TGTGCCAGCAGCTTAGATGGGAGAAGCACAGATACGCAGTATTTT; CDR3 protein: CASSLDGRSTDTQYF
D gene: .; J gene: TRBJ2-7; clone size: many; V gene: TRBV30; CDR3 DNA: TGTGCCTGGAGTGTGTCCACGGCCTACGAGCAGTACTTC; CDR3 protein: CAWSVSTAYEQYF
D gene: .; J gene: TRBJ2-5; clone size: .; V gene: TRBV7-6; CDR3 DNA: TGTGCCAGCAGCGCCCCGGGACCCCAGTACTTC; CDR3 protein: CASSAPGPQYF
D gene: TRBD1; J gene: TRBJ1-1; clone size: few; V gene: TRBV24-1; CDR3 DNA: TGTGCCACCAGTGAGGCCGGGACAGGGGTTGACACTGAAGCTTTCTTT; CDR3 protein: CATSEAGTGVDTEAFF
D gene: TRBD1; J gene: TRBJ1-5; clone size: many; V gene: TRBV28; CDR3 DNA: TGTGCCAGCAGCCTGGACAGGGGGAATCAGCCCCAGCATTTT; CDR3 protein: CASSLDRGNQPQHF
D gene: .; J gene: TRBJ2-7; clone size: many; V gene: TRBV20-1; CDR3 DNA: TGCAGTGCTAGGTCTCAGAGCTACGAGCAGTACTTC; CDR3 protein: CSARSQSYEQYF
D gene: .; J gene: TRBJ2-7; clone size: many; V gene: TRBV6-5; CDR3 DNA: TGTGCCAGCAGTACCCCATCCGGGACATACTCCTACGAGCAGTACTTC; CDR3 protein: CASSTPSGTYSYEQYF
D gene: TRBD2; J gene: TRBJ2-6; clone size: many; V gene: TRBV5-4; CDR3 DNA: TGTGCCAGCAGCCCGGGGGGACGGGATCACTCTGGGGCCAACGTCCTGACTTTC; CDR3 protein: CASSPGGRDHSGANVLTF
D gene: TRBD1; J gene: TRBJ1-5; clone size: many; V gene: TRBV6-1; CDR3 DNA: TGTGCCAGTTGGGACAGGGTTCAGCCCCAGCATTTT; CDR3 protein: CASWDRVQPQHF
D gene: .; J gene: TRBJ1-5; clone size: many; V gene: TRBV7-8; CDR3 DNA: TGTGCCAGCAGCTTATACAGCCTCAATCAGCCCCAGCATTTT; CDR3 protein: CASSLYSLNQPQHF
D gene: .; J gene: TRBJ2-7; clone size: many; V gene: TRBV9; CDR3 DNA: TGTGCCAGCCCTTACCGACAGGTACCCTACGAGCAGTACTTC; CDR3 protein: CASPYRQVPYEQYF
D gene: .; J gene: TRBJ1-1; clone size: .; V gene: TRBV7-9; CDR3 DNA: TGTGCCAGCAGCAACCCGACAGGGAACACTGAAGCTTTCTTT; CDR3 protein: CASSNPTGNTEAFF
D gene: .; J gene: TRBJ1-1; clone size: many; V gene: TRBV12-3/TRBV12-4; CDR3 DNA: TGTGCCAGCAGACCCAACCCCGCGTTAACTGAAGCTTTCTTT; CDR3 protein: CASRPNPALTEAFF
D gene: .; J gene: TRBJ1-1; clone size: many; V gene: TRBV18; CDR3 DNA: TGTGCCAGCTCACCACAGGGGAGCACTGAAGCTTTCTTT; CDR3 protein: CASSPQGSTEAFF
D gene: .; J gene: TRBJ2-7; clone size: .; V gene: TRBV15; CDR3 DNA: TGTGCCACCAGCGGCGGGACAGCGAGCTCCTACGAGCAGTACTTC; CDR3 protein: CATSGGTASSYEQYF
D gene: .; J gene: TRBJ2-2; clone size: many; V gene: TRBV19; CDR3 DNA: TGTGCCAGTAGACCCCTTCTAGCGACAAACACCGGGGAGCTGTTTTTT; CDR3 protein: CASRPLLATNTGELFF
D gene: .; J gene: TRBJ1-5; clone size: .; V gene: TRBV5-6; CDR3 DNA: TGTGTCAGCAGCTCTCAGGGTTGGAGCAATCAGCCCCAGCATTTT; CDR3 protein: CVSSSQGWSNQPQHF
D gene: .; J gene: TRBJ1-6; clone size: .; V gene: TRBV12-5; CDR3 DNA: TGTGCTAGCGGTCCCCAATTGGGGTCTGGTCCACCCCTCCACTTT; CDR3 protein: CASGPQLGSGPPLHF
D gene: .; J gene: TRBJ1-5; clone size: many; V gene: TRBV28; CDR3 DNA: TGTGCCAGCATGGAGGGCAGGGGTCGAAATCAGCCCCAGCATTTT; CDR3 protein: CASMEGRGRNQPQHF
D gene: .; J gene: TRBJ1-4; clone size: many; V gene: TRBV7-3; CDR3 DNA: TGTGCCAGCAGTCCCTCGGGAGGGGGTGAAAAACTGTTTTTT; CDR3 protein: CASSPSGGGEKLFF
D gene: .; J gene: TRBJ1-1; clone size: many; V gene: TRBV5-1; CDR3 DNA: TGCGCCACCAAAACAGGGTCCGGGGACACTGAAGCTTTCTTT; CDR3 protein: CATKTGSGDTEAFF
D gene: TRBD1; J gene: TRBJ1-2; clone size: .; V gene: TRBV28; CDR3 DNA: TGTGCCAGCAGTTCGGGACAGGGGGTAGGTGGCTACACCTTC; CDR3 protein: CASSSGQGVGGYTF
D gene: .; J gene: TRBJ1-2; clone size: many; V gene: TRBV4-1; CDR3 DNA: TGCGCCAGCAGCCAAGAGCAGCATAACTATGGCTACACCTTC; CDR3 protein: CASSQEQHNYGYTF
D gene: TRBD1; J gene: TRBJ1-4; clone size: .; V gene: TRBV28; CDR3 DNA: TGTACCAGCAGTTATCAGGGGGGAGTAGGTGAAAAACTGTTTTTT; CDR3 protein: CTSSYQGGVGEKLFF
D gene: .; J gene: TRBJ2-7; clone size: many; V gene: TRBV3-1; CDR3 DNA: TGTGCCAGCAGCCAAACTGCTGTGCAGGGATACGAGCAGTACTTC; CDR3 protein: CASSQTAVQGYEQYF
D gene: .; J gene: TRBJ1-1; clone size: few; V gene: TRBV28; CDR3 DNA: TGTGCCAGCAGCGTATTTGGGGAGACCAACACTGAAGCTTTCTTT; CDR3 protein: CASSVFGETNTEAFF
D gene: TRBD1; J gene: TRBJ1-5; clone size: many; V gene: TRBV5-1; CDR3 DNA: TGCGCCAGCAGCTCATCTACAGGGGAGGTGAGTCAGCCCCAGCATTTT; CDR3 protein: CASSSSTGEVSQPQHF
D gene: .; J gene: TRBJ2-5; clone size: once; V gene: TRBV2; CDR3 DNA: TGTGCCAGCAGAGATCGGACGGAGACCCAGTACTTC; CDR3 protein: CASRDRTETQYF
D gene: TRBD2; J gene: TRBJ2-5; clone size: .; V gene: TRBV6-5; CDR3 DNA: TGTGCCAGCAGGTCTAGCGGGAGAGGAGAGACCCAGTACTTC; CDR3 protein: CASRSSGRGETQYF
D gene: .; J gene: TRBJ2-3; clone size: many; V gene: TRBV5-1; CDR3 DNA: TGCGCCAGCAGCATTCGACAGACCACAGATACGCAGTATTTT; CDR3 protein: CASSIRQTTDTQYF
D gene: TRBD2; J gene: TRBJ2-2; clone size: .; V gene: TRBV7-9; CDR3 DNA: TGTGCCAGCAGCCGCAAGGGACTAATGGTCGGGGAGCTGTTTTTT; CDR3 protein: CASSRKGLMVGELFF
D gene: .; J gene: TRBJ2-5; clone size: many; V gene: TRBV7-3; CDR3 DNA: TGTGCCAGCAGCTTGGCGACATCTCGGACCGGGTTCGGGACCCAGTACTTC; CDR3 protein: CASSLATSRTGFGTQYF
D gene: .; J gene: TRBJ2-7; clone size: .; V gene: TRBV9; CDR3 DNA: TGTGCCAGCTCACCAGAGGACTACAGTTACGAGCAGTACTTC; CDR3 protein: CASSPEDYSYEQYF
D gene: .; J gene: TRBJ2-7; clone size: many; V gene: TRBV2; CDR3 DNA: TGTGCCAGCAGAGCCCCGTTACTCGGGCCTGACTACGAGCAGTACTTC; CDR3 protein: CASRAPLLGPDYEQYF
D gene: TRBD2; J gene: TRBJ2-5; clone size: .; V gene: TRBV10-2; CDR3 DNA: TGCGCCAAGGGACTAGCGGGAGGGAGACAAGAGACCCAGTACTTC; CDR3 protein: CAKGLAGGRQETQYF
D gene: .; J gene: TRBJ2-3; clone size: .; V gene: TRBV4-1; CDR3 DNA: TGCGCCAGCAGCCATCCCCTGCGGTCCGATAATACGCAGTATTTT; CDR3 protein: CASSHPLRSDNTQYF
D gene: TRBD2; J gene: TRBJ2-4; clone size: .; V gene: TRBV7-2; CDR3 DNA: TGTGCCAGCAGCTTAGGGAGCGGGAGAGAGTGGGAGGGGGCCAAAAACATTCAGTACTTC; CDR3 protein: CASSLGSGREWEGAKNIQYF
D gene: .; J gene: TRBJ2-3; clone size: .; V gene: TRBV7-9; CDR3 DNA: TGTGCCAGCAGGGGTAGAGGTCGCCGGTCGGATACGCAGTATTTT; CDR3 protein: CASRGRGRRSDTQYF
D gene: TRBD2; J gene: TRBJ2-3; clone size: many; V gene: TRBV10-3; CDR3 DNA: TGTGCCATCAGTCGACTAGCGGGAGAGGCAGATACGCAGTATTTT; CDR3 protein: CAISRLAGEADTQYF